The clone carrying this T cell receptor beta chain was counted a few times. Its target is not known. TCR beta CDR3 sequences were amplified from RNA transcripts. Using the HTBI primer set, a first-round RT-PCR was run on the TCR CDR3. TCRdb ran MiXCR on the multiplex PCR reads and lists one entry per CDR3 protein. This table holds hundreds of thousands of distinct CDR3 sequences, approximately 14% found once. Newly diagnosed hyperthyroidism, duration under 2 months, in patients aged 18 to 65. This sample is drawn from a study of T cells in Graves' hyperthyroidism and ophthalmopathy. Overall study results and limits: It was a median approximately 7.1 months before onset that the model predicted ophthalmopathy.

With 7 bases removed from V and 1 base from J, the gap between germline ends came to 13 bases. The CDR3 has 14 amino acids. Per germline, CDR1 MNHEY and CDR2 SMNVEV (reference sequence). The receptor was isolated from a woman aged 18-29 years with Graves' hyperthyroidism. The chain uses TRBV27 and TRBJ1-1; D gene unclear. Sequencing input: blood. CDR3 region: CASKPGLGNTEAFF. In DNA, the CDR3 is TGTGCCAGCAAACCGGGCCTCGGGAACACTGAAGCTTTCTTT.